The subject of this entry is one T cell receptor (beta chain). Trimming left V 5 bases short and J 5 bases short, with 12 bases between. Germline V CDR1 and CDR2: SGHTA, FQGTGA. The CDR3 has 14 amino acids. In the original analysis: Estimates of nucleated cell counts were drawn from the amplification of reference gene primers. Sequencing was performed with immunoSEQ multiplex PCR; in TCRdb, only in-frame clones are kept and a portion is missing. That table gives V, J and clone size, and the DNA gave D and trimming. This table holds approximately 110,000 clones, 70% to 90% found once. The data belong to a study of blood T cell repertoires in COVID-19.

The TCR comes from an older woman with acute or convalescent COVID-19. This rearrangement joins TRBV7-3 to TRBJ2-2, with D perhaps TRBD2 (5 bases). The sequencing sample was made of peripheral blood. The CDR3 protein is CASSPKTGTGELFF. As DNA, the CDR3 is TGTGCCAGCAGCCCGAAAACGGGGACCGGGGAGCTGTTTTTT.